This entry concerns a single T cell receptor (beta chain). This record comes from a study of cytomegalovirus exposure and HLA in healthy donors. On the study more broadly: Early on, a data release was issued that held roughly 80 million unique TCRs from HLA-typed donors.

PCR primers comprised 60 Vbeta and 13 Jbeta primers. TCRdb keeps only in-frame clones here, not all; method: immunoSEQ multiplex PCR. The sample holds 85,000 to 110,000 clones. This CDR3 has 17 amino acids. Trimming at V came to 5 bases and at J to 2 bases, leaving 11 bases not matched to a gene. Germline CDR1 reads MNHEY; CDR2 reads SMNVEV (reference sequence). Source material: PBMCs. The rearrangement uses TRBV27 and TRBJ1-5; 8 bases agree with TRBD1. This clonotype originated in a man between 40 and 49 years old in good health and CMV-seronegative. The CDR3: CASSLTLQGVGNQPQHF. The CDR3 DNA reads as TGTGCCAGCAGTCTAACGTTACAGGGGGTAGGCAATCAGCCCCAGCATTTT.